Following are 13 T cell receptor beta chains from one sample sequenced in a study of human T cells and chemical hapten exposure. Time point meaning: patch test 1, 2 weeks after DPC sensitization. Specified treatment: therapeutic diphenylcyclopropenone sensitization with weekly scalp DPC. Using its own MiXCR run on the RACE reads, TCRdb lists one record per CDR3 protein. The data hold roughly 160,000 distinct CDR3 sequences, with approximately 14% observed a single time. Sequenced material: whole blood, taken in connection with sensitization to the hapten diphenylcyclopropenone (DPC). These receptors were obtained from a woman in her twenties or thirties with alopecia areata. Some clones in this sample may be carry-over from other donors' samples.

The rearrangement uses TRBV11-2 and TRBJ2-2, with unresolved D. Trimming took off 2 bases at V and 2 bases at J, with 9 bases between the two ends. CDR1 is SGHAT and CDR2 is FQNNGV in the germline V gene. This CDR3 contains 15 residues. CDR3 region: CASSLRLRNTGELFF. Here the CDR3 DNA reads TGTGCCAGCAGCTTAAGACTTCGAAACACCGGGGAGCTGTTTTTT.

This clonotype was counted between two and nine times. The chain uses TRBV29-1 and TRBJ2-2, with TRBD1 matching over 8 bases. The CDR3 has 14 residues. Germline V gene data show CDR1 as SQVTM and CDR2 as ANQGSEA. Germline trimming cut 5 bases from V and 6 bases from J; bases unmatched to any gene: 8. CDR3 in amino acids: CSVLTETGAGELFF. The CDR3 region has the DNA TGCAGCGTTTTAACCGAGACAGGGGCCGGGGAGCTGTTTTTT.

V is TRBV6-2 or TRBV6-3 and J is TRBJ1-2; TRBD1 matches at 12 bases. Germline assignment: CDR1 MNHEY and CDR2 SVGEGT. The V and J ends lost 5 bases and 8 bases, in that order; junction bases with no gene match: 9. This CDR3 contains 15 residues. CDR3 DNA: TGTGCCAGCAGTCACCGGGACAGGGGGCAAAGCGGCTACACCTTC. As protein: CASSHRDRGQSGYTF.

The rearrangement joins TRBV7-9 to TRBJ1-2; TRBD1 agrees at 10 bases. Germline V gene data show CDR1 as SEHNR and CDR2 as FQNEAQ (reference sequence). The CDR3 covers 13 residues. V was pared by 4 bases and J by 4 bases, with 0 bases of the junction left unmatched. The DNA of the CDR3 is TGTGCCAGCAGCTGGACAGGGGGCTATGGCTACACCTTC. It encodes CASSWTGGYGYTF.

V and J are TRBV12-3 or TRBV12-4 and TRBJ1-5; TRBD1 is a possible D gene (5 bases). Trimming cost V 5 bases and J 4 bases, with 15 bases left between them. The CDR3 is made up of 15 amino acids. CDR3 in amino acids: CASSPSEGANQPQHF. DNA for the CDR3: TGTGCCAGCAGTCCCTCGGAAGGGGCAAATCAGCCCCAGCATTTT.

This clonotype was picked up many times. The rearrangement uses TRBV18 and TRBJ2-6; TRBD1 is a possible D gene (6 bases). The CDR3 is 17 amino acids. V was cut by 4 bases and J by 0 bases, with 13 bases left in between. Germline V gene lookup returns CDR1 KGHSH and CDR2 LQKENI. The CDR3 sequence is CASSRPGQSSGANVLTF. CDR3 nucleotides: TGTGCCAGCTCACGCCCGGGACAATCCTCTGGGGCCAACGTCCTGACTTTC.

The chain combines TRBV30 with TRBJ1-4; D perhaps matches TRBD1 (6 bases). Looked up from germline, CDR1 is GTSNPN and CDR2 is SVGIG (reference sequence). The CDR3 sequence is 17 residues long. Deletions cut 3 bases from V and 0 bases from J, with 17 bases between. For the CDR3, the DNA is TGTGCCTGGAGCTCGACTCGGGGGACAACAACTAATGAAAAACTGTTTTTT. Protein: CAWSSTRGTTTNEKLFF.

This clonotype was counted at least ten times. CDR3 coding DNA: TGTGCCATCACTAAGGATGACTATGGCTACACCTTC. Translation: CAITKDDYGYTF. The chain employs TRBV10-3 and TRBJ1-2, with D hard to call. Looked up from germline, CDR1 is ENHRY and CDR2 is SYGVKD. This CDR3 spans 12 amino acids. V lost 7 bases and J lost 3, with 9 bases in between.

This chain connects TRBV18 to TRBJ2-1, with 8 bases matching TRBD1. Trimming took 8 bases from V and 4 from J; bases not matched to a gene: 10. The CDR3 loop spans 15 amino acids. Germline assignment: CDR1 KGHSH and CDR2 LQKENI. The CDR3 sequence: CASTTGEGGYNEQFF. The DNA of the CDR3 is TGTGCCAGCACGACAGGGGAAGGGGGTTACAATGAGCAGTTCTTC.

At least ten counts were recorded for this clonotype. The chain combines TRBV7-9 with TRBJ2-5; unclear D gene. The CDR3 is 14 amino acids. Germline V gene lookup returns CDR1 SEHNR and CDR2 FQNEAQ (reference sequence). Between the trimmed V and J ends, which lost 0 bases and 5 bases, there was a span of 10 bases. CDR3 residues: CASSLALASETQYF. DNA for the CDR3: TGTGCCAGCAGCTTAGCGTTAGCTTCGGAGACCCAGTACTTC.

This sequence joins TRBV6-6 and TRBJ2-5; D call uncertain. The CDR3 consists of 13 residues. Between the trimmed V and J ends, which lost 4 bases and 1 base, there was a span of 7 bases. Germline values: CDR1 MNHNY, CDR2 SVGAGI (reference sequence). The CDR3 nucleotides read TGTGCCAGCAGTTCACACGTCCAAGAGACCCAGTACTTC. It codes for CASSSHVQETQYF.

This clonotype was seen at least ten times. The chain is built from TRBV28 and TRBJ1-5, with D possibly TRBD1 on 6 matching bases. The length of the CDR3 is 14 residues. The V and J ends lost 5 bases and 8 bases respectively, with 16 bases between them. Germline values: CDR1 MDHEN, CDR2 SYDVKM. The CDR3 loop is CASSLDRSLKPQHF. The CDR3 coding sequence is TGTGCCAGCAGTCTGGACAGATCTTTAAAGCCCCAGCATTTT.

The V call is TRBV20-1, the J call TRBJ2-3; 13 nucleotides align to TRBD2. Germline V lookup: CDR1 DFQATT, CDR2 SNEGSKA (reference sequence). Germline trimming cut 3 bases from V and 6 bases from J; bases unmatched to any gene: 9. This CDR3 has 16 residues. CDR3 coding DNA: TGCAGTGCTAGGATTCTACTAGCGGGAGGGCCGGATACGCAGTATTTT. Protein: CSARILLAGGPDTQYF.